This T cell receptor (beta chain) is drawn from a study of T cells after yellow fever vaccination. V shed 5 bases, J shed 9 bases, and the junction held 9 bases outside the gene matches. The CDR3 sequence is 14 residues long. CDR1 is DFQATT and CDR2 is SNEGSKA in the germline V gene (reference sequence). TCRdb re-analysed the 5' RACE reads in MiXCR, keeping a single row per CDR3 protein. The table shows more than 300,000 distinct CDR3 sequences, with about 6.6% occurring only once. The TCR comes from a man aged 18 to 35 who received the YFV17D yellow fever vaccine. This chain uses TRBV20-1 with TRBJ2-1; 11 nucleotides match TRBD1. Sequenced here: PBMCs, sampled roughly 46 days after the first yellow fever vaccination. In DNA form, the CDR3 reads TGCAGTGCTCCTTTGGACAGGGGGCTGGGTGAGCAGTTCTTC. Translating gives CSAPLDRGLGEQFF.